This entry describes one T cell receptor beta chain. Antigen specificity is unknown. This entry belongs to a study of cytomegalovirus exposure and HLA in healthy donors. Notes on the study in general: In a later analysis, V- and J-gene trimming of beta chains associated with a DCLRE1C missense variant, replicated independently. In a later analysis, the majority of CMV-associated beta chains seemingly showed HLA restriction. In an earlier analysis, in 620 or so donors, most V segments appeared productive either ~87% or ~30% of the time. Excluded were some V segments that proved indistinguishable, including TRBV6-2 and TRBV6-3.

PCR amplification relied on 60 Vbeta primers (plus 13 Jbeta primers). Produced via immunoSEQ multiplex PCR; TCRdb's table is partial and in-frame only. This sample's table has fewer than 250,000 clones. The germline V and J ends were trimmed by 3 bases and 0 bases, with 10 bases remaining between them. This CDR3 has 15 residues. CDR1 is MGHDK, CDR2 SYGVNS, per germline. J is TRBJ2-3 and V is TRBV25-1; D might be TRBD1 (6 bases). This TCR came from a woman in her 30s in good health and CMV-seropositive. The specimen sequenced was PBMCs. The CDR3 spells CASSDRGPSTDTQYF. CDR3 coding DNA: TGTGCCAGCAGTGACAGGGGCCCGAGCACAGATACGCAGTATTTT.